Presented here are 21 T cell receptor beta chains from one specimen sequenced in a study of response to subunit inactivated influenza vaccine. TCRdb itself ran the RT-PCR reads through MiXCR, one entry per CDR3 protein. The sample gives 650,000 to 800,000 distinct CDR3 sequences, about 15% of which show up once; 5.5% to 7% is in the top ten. Sequences were derived from PBMCs from blood, sampled 14 days before vaccination. The origin of the receptors is a man over 45 who received an inactivated influenza vaccine.

This clonotype came up a few times. CDR3 amino acids: CASSGRTGLGEQFF. CDR3 DNA: TGTGCCAGCAGCGGCCGGACAGGGCTCGGTGAGCAGTTCTTC. The chain uses TRBV7-9 and TRBJ2-1, with TRBD1 matching 8 bases. The CDR3 is 14 residues long. Losses at the gene ends were 5 bases for V and 9 bases for J; bases not matched to a gene: 9. Germline V gene lookup returns CDR1 SEHNR and CDR2 FQNEAQ (reference sequence).

This clonotype was detected only a few times. The V and J genes are TRBV4-1 and TRBJ2-7; D might be TRBD2 (6 bases). The CDR3 runs 15 residues. Trimming cost V 3 bases and J 4 bases, with 16 bases left between them. Germline CDR1 reads MGHRA; CDR2 reads YSYEKL. CDR3 amino acids: CASSQTGTVGYEQYF. CDR3 DNA: TGCGCCAGCAGCCAGACCGGGACTGTAGGTTACGAGCAGTACTTC.

CDR3 sequence reads: CASSQDRARAGSGYGYTF. The DNA of the CDR3 is TGCGCCAGCAGCCAAGATAGGGCGAGGGCAGGTTCTGGCTATGGCTACACCTTC. The gene calls are TRBV4-3 and TRBJ1-2; D is uncertain. Germline CDR1 and CDR2: LGHNA and YSLEER. The CDR3 runs 18 residues. V was pared by 0 bases and J by 4 bases, with 21 bases between.

This rearrangement joins TRBV29-1 to TRBJ1-2; D might be TRBD1 (6 bases). V was trimmed by 1 base and J by 6 bases, leaving 15 bases between them. In germline, CDR1 is SQVTM, CDR2 ANQGSEA. The CDR3 loop spans 14 amino acids. CDR3 protein: CSVEATGNEDGYTF. The CDR3 coding sequence is TGCAGCGTTGAAGCAACAGGGAACGAGGATGGCTACACCTTC.

This chain joins TRBV2 and TRBJ1-1; TRBD1 is a possible D gene (5 bases). V was trimmed by 7 bases and J by 1 base, leaving 7 bases between them. Per the germline V gene, CDR1 is SNHLY and CDR2 is FYNNEI. This CDR3 has 12 residues. CDR3 DNA sequence: TGTGCCAGCACGGGGCAGAACACTGAAGCTTTCTTT. It encodes CASTGQNTEAFF. Filled out from reference TRBV2 and TRBJ1-1, the complete variable domain reads EPEVTQTPSHQVTQMGQEVILRCVPISNHLYFYWYRQILGQKVEFLVSFYNNEISEKSEIFDDQFSVERPDGSNFTLKIRSTKLEDSAMYFCASTGQNTEAFFGQGTRLTVV.

This clonotype appeared a few times. J is TRBJ1-2 and V is TRBV6-1; TRBD1 is a possible D gene (6 bases). V was pared by 6 bases and J by 8 bases, with 19 bases between. The CDR3 length is 14 residues. The germline V gene has CDR1 MNHNS and CDR2 SASEGT. CDR3: CASRENPDSRGYTF. The CDR3 coding sequence is TGTGCCAGCAGAGAAAACCCGGACAGCAGGGGCTACACCTTC.

The J gene is TRBJ2-1, the V gene TRBV12-3 or TRBV12-4; perhaps D is TRBD1 or TRBD2 (5 bases each). The CDR3 totals 15 residues. Trimming removed 1 base at V and 7 bases at J, with 14 bases between. CDR3 sequence (DNA): TGTGCCAGCAGTTTAGGAGGGACCTGGGGTAATGAGCAGTTCTTC. Protein sequence: CASSLGGTWGNEQFF.

This chain connects TRBV15 to TRBJ2-3; the D gene could be TRBD1 or TRBD2 (5 bases each). Trimming cost V 5 bases and J 0 bases, with 15 bases left between them. Germline values: CDR1 LNHNV, CDR2 YYDKDF (reference sequence). The CDR3 totals 16 residues. The CDR3 sequence: CATSPRGRTSTDTQYF. The CDR3 region has the DNA TGTGCCACCAGCCCAAGGGGTAGGACTAGCACAGATACGCAGTATTTT. Variable domain in full (rest from reference TRBV15 and TRBJ2-3): DAMVIQNPRYQVTQFGKPVTLSCSQTLNHNVMYWYQQKSSQAPKLLFHYYDKDFNNEADTPDNFQSRRPNTSFCFLDIRSPGLGDTAMYLCATSPRGRTSTDTQYFGPGTRLTVL.

The chain recombines TRBV7-2 with TRBJ2-5; no firm D call. Trimming pared 3 bases from V and 9 bases from J, leaving 14 bases between. Per germline, CDR1 SGHTA and CDR2 FQGNSA. The CDR3 consists of 13 residues. As DNA, the CDR3 is TGTGCCAGCAGCTTTAGGGTAGCCGACGCCCAGTACTTC. It specifies CASSFRVADAQYF.

J is TRBJ2-5 and V is TRBV5-1; the D gene is possibly TRBD2 (6 bases). Trimming removed 5 bases at V and 2 bases at J, with 22 bases between. The CDR3 has 17 amino acids. Germline values: CDR1 SGHRS, CDR2 YFSETQ. Here the CDR3 reads CASSPGRWERRQETQYF. As DNA, the CDR3 is TGCGCCAGCAGTCCGGGGAGGTGGGAGAGACGACAAGAGACCCAGTACTTC.

This clonotype was counted between two and nine times. This chain joins TRBV28 and TRBJ2-1; D unclear. CDR1 MDHEN and CDR2 SYDVKM come from the germline V gene. The CDR3 spans 12 residues. The V end was cut by 7 bases, the J end by 1 base, with 5 bases between. The DNA for the CDR3 is TGTGCCAGCATGGGGTCCTACAATGAGCAGTTCTTC. Translation gives CASMGSYNEQFF.

This clonotype was seen only a few times. The chain uses TRBV7-2 and TRBJ2-2, with D maybe TRBD1 (5 bases). The germline gives CDR1 SGHTA, CDR2 FQGNSA. The CDR3 sequence is 15 residues long. V lost 1 base, J lost 5 bases, and 11 bases lay in between. Here the CDR3 DNA reads TGTGCCAGCAGCTTAGACCAGGGTCTTACCGGGGAGCTGTTTTTT. As protein: CASSLDQGLTGELFF.

Only a few counts were recorded for this clonotype. This chain links TRBV7-9 with TRBJ1-1; D remains unclear. In germline, CDR1 is SEHNR, CDR2 FQNEAQ (reference sequence). V lost 2 bases, J lost 6 bases, and 7 bases lay in between. The CDR3 sequence is 12 residues long. The DNA for the CDR3 is TGTGCCAGCAGCTTAAGGTTAGCTGAAGCTTTCTTT. Its translation: CASSLRLAEAFF.

This clonotype was seen ten or more times. The genes are TRBV6-1 and TRBJ1-1; no definite D call. Trimming pared 1 base from V and 10 bases from J, leaving 13 bases between. Germline loops: CDR1 MNHNS, CDR2 SASEGT. The CDR3 is made up of 13 amino acids. This CDR3 reads CASSEGGGYGAFF. Here the CDR3 DNA reads TGTGCCAGCAGTGAAGGGGGAGGGTACGGAGCTTTCTTT.

This clonotype was recorded at least ten times. The genes are TRBV18 and TRBJ2-1, with TRBD2 as a possible D gene (6 bases). V was clipped by 8 bases and J by 1 base, with 15 bases between them. Germline values: CDR1 KGHSH, CDR2 LQKENI. This CDR3 region has 15 residues. This chain's CDR3 is CASSPGLVSYNEQFF. Here the CDR3 DNA reads TGTGCCAGCAGTCCGGGACTGGTTTCCTACAATGAGCAGTTCTTC.

This chain uses TRBV2 with TRBJ2-7, with D possibly being TRBD1 (5 bases). The V and J ends lost 0 bases and 2 bases respectively, with 11 bases between them. The CDR3 consists of 15 residues. The germline V gene has CDR1 SNHLY and CDR2 FYNNEI. The CDR3 sequence: CASSEALETAYEQYF. The CDR3 DNA is TGTGCCAGCAGTGAAGCGCTTGAGACAGCCTACGAGCAGTACTTC. Full variable domain (remainder filled in from reference TRBV2 and TRBJ2-7): EPEVTQTPSHQVTQMGQEVILRCVPISNHLYFYWYRQILGQKVEFLVSFYNNEISEKSEIFDDQFSVERPDGSNFTLKIRSTKLEDSAMYFCASSEALETAYEQYFGPGTRLTVT.

This clonotype turned up a few times. The CDR3: CASSLGLAGASDTQYF. DNA for the CDR3: TGTGCCAGCAGCTTAGGACTAGCGGGGGCGTCAGATACGCAGTATTTT. The V gene is TRBV7-2, the J gene TRBJ2-3; 12 nucleotides agree with TRBD2. The germline V gene has CDR1 SGHTA and CDR2 FQGNSA. V shed 1 base, J shed 4 bases, and the junction held 3 bases outside the gene matches. This CDR3 spans 16 amino acids.

J is TRBJ2-1 and V is TRBV5-6; 8 nucleotides match TRBD2. CDR3 length equals 14 residues. The germline gives CDR1 SGHDT, CDR2 YYEEEE. J lost 4 bases, V lost 1 base, and 1 base had no gene match. This chain's CDR3 is CASSLKREYNEQFF. The CDR3 nucleotides read TGTGCCAGCAGCTTGAAGCGGGAGTACAATGAGCAGTTCTTC. The full variable domain, in which reference TRBV5-6 and TRBJ2-1 provide the parts outside the CDR3, is DAGVTQSPTHLIKTRGQQVTLRCSPKSGHDTVSWYQQALGQGPQFIFQYYEEEERQRGNFPDRFSGHQFPNYSSELNVNALLLGDSALYLCASSLKREYNEQFFGPGTRLTVL.

The genes are TRBV30 and TRBJ1-6; D is ambiguous. Between the trimmed V and J ends, which lost 3 bases and 9 bases, there was a span of 15 bases. This CDR3 comprises 14 residues. CDR1 GTSNPN and CDR2 SVGIG come from the germline V gene (reference sequence). CDR3 sequence reads: CAWRAELRSSPLHF. The CDR3 DNA sequence: TGTGCCTGGAGAGCCGAGCTGAGGAGTTCACCCCTCCACTTT.

This chain uses TRBV5-1 with TRBJ2-7, with 7 bases identical to TRBD1. Trimming at V came to 0 bases and at J to 6 bases, leaving 6 bases not matched to a gene. CDR1 and CDR2 (germline): SGHRS, YFSETQ. This CDR3 is built from 14 residues. CDR3 DNA: TGCGCCAGCAGCTTGGCTGGGACAGAGAGCGAGCAGTACTTC. It specifies CASSLAGTESEQYF.

A note on this clonotype: Possible read error: a much larger clone is one base away. V gene TRBV2 combines with J gene TRBJ2-4, with D perhaps matching TRBD2 (5 bases). The germline V and J ends were trimmed by 8 bases and 2 bases, with 25 bases remaining between them. This CDR3 region has 18 residues. CDR1 is SNHLY and CDR2 is FYNNEI in the germline V gene. The CDR3 DNA is TGTGCCAGCTGCCCGGGATTGGTTGGAGTTGGAACCAAAAACATTCAGTACTTC. Its protein product is CASCPGLVGVGTKNIQYF.